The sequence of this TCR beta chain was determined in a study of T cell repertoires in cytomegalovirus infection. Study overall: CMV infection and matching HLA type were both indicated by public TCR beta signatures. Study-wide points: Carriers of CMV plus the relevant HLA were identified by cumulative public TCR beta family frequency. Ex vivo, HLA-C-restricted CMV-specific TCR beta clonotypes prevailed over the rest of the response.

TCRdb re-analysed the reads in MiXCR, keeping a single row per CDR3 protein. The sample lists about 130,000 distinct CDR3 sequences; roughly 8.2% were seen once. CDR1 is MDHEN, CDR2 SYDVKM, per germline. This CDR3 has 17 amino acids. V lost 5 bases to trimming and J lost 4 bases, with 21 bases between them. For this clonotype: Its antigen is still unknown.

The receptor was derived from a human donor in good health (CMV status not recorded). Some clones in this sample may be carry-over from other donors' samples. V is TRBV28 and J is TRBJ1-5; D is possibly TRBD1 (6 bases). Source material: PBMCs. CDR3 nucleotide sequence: TGTGCCAGCAGTATTATGGGCGTACAGGGCAAGAATCAGCCCCAGCATTTT. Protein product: CASSIMGVQGKNQPQHF.